This TCR beta chain originates from a study of blood T cell repertoires in COVID-19. Measured with immunoSEQ multiplex PCR; TCRdb has only the in-frame clones, and not every one. Among about 140,000 clones listed, 70% to 90% were seen once. V gave up 7 bases and J gave up 11 bases, with 18 bases separating them. The CDR3 spans 13 residues. CDR1 is MDHEN and CDR2 is SYDVKM in the germline V gene. This clonotype was sampled from a woman aged 55-69 years with acute or convalescent COVID-19. The chain carries TRBV28 and TRBJ1-5; tentatively, D is TRBD1 (5 bases). Sequencing was carried out using peripheral blood. The CDR3 loop is CASKGPDLGAQHF. CDR3 bases: TGTGCCAGCAAGGGGCCAGATCTTGGGGCCCAGCATTTT.